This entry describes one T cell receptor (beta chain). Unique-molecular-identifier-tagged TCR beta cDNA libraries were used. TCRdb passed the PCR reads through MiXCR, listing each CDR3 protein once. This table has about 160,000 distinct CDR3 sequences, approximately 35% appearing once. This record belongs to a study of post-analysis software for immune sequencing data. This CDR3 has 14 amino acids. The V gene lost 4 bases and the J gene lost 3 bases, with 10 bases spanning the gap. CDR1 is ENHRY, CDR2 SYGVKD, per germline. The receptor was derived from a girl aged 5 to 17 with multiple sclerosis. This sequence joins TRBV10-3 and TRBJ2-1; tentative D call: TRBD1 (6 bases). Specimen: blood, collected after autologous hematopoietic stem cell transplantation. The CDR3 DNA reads TGTGCCATCAGTGGGGACACCCACTACAATGAGCAGTTCTTC. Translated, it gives CAISGDTHYNEQFF.